The 15 T cell receptor beta chains given below trace back to one sample, sequenced in a study of CD8 T cells in ankylosing spondylitis. TCRdb reprocessed the 5' RACE reads with MiXCR, giving one entry per CDR3 protein. The repertoire holds 300,000 to 400,000 distinct CDR3 sequences, with around 10% as singletons. Sequencing was carried out using blood, either unsorted or a sorted T cell fraction (not recorded which). Receptors were obtained from a female donor with ankylosing spondylitis or in good health (not recorded which).

This clonotype turned up a few times. The chain combines TRBV7-9 with TRBJ2-2, with 7 bases lining up with TRBD1. The CDR3 totals 17 residues. Germline CDR1 is SEHNR and CDR2 is FQNEAQ (reference sequence). J lost 0 bases, V lost 2 bases, and 6 bases had no gene match. In DNA form, the CDR3 reads TGTGCCAGCAGCTTATCCGGGACAGCGGCGAACACCGGGGAGCTGTTTTTT. Translation: CASSLSGTAANTGELFF.

This clonotype was detected ten times or more. CDR3 sequence (DNA): TGTGCCATCAGTCCAAAAGATACGCAGTATTTT. This encodes CAISPKDTQYF. This chain links TRBV10-3 with TRBJ2-3; no reliable D call. Germline V lookup: CDR1 ENHRY, CDR2 SYGVKD. The CDR3 totals 11 residues. With 5 bases removed from V and 5 bases from J, the gap between germline ends came to 5 bases.

This clonotype has ten or more counts. The gene calls are TRBV27 and TRBJ2-3, with 10 bases that match TRBD1. Germline CDR1 is MNHEY and CDR2 is SMNVEV (reference sequence). Unmatched junction bases numbered 1, after V lost 3 bases and J lost 1 base. The CDR3 is made up of 15 amino acids. In DNA, the CDR3 is TGTGCCAGCAGTTTTGGGACAGGGGGCACAGATACGCAGTATTTT. It is translated as CASSFGTGGTDTQYF.

This clonotype was detected many times. The gene calls are TRBV12-3 or TRBV12-4 and TRBJ2-1; 7 nucleotides match TRBD2. The V and J ends lost 3 bases and 2 bases, in that order; junction bases with no gene match: 4. The CDR3 spans 15 residues. This CDR3 is CASSFGGGAYNEQFF. CDR3 nucleotide sequence: TGTGCCAGCAGTTTTGGTGGGGGGGCCTACAATGAGCAGTTCTTC.

This clonotype was counted at least ten times. The rearrangement links TRBV20-1 to TRBJ2-6; D is perhaps TRBD1 (6 bases). Trimming left V 2 bases short and J 0 bases short, with 14 bases between. The CDR3 runs 17 residues. The V gene's germline CDR1 is DFQATT and CDR2 SNEGSKA (reference sequence). The DNA of the CDR3 is TGCAGTGCTAGATTGGACAGAACCAACTCTGGGGCCAACGTCCTGACTTTC. This translates into CSARLDRTNSGANVLTF.

This clonotype was counted at least ten times. The chain couples TRBV10-2 to TRBJ1-5, with 8 nucleotides matching TRBD1. The CDR3 extends over 15 amino acids. Germline-derived CDR1 and CDR2 are WSHSY and SAAADI. The V segment lost 1 base and the J segment 6 bases; nucleotides outside the gene matches: 5. CDR3 region: CASSEWTGTGQPQHF. CDR3 in DNA: TGCGCCAGCAGTGAGTGGACAGGGACTGGTCAGCCCCAGCATTTT.

Details on this clonotype: Sequence at one end of the junction differs from germline and may be a read error. The chain couples TRBV5-1 to TRBJ2-2; 8 nucleotides align to TRBD1. The CDR3 is 14 residues long. The germline V gene has CDR1 SGHRS and CDR2 YFSETQ. The CDR3 here is CANSRQGNTGERFF. The CDR3 DNA follows: TGCGCCAACAGCAGACAGGGGAACACCGGGGAGCGGTTTTTT. Full variable domain (remainder filled in from reference TRBV5-1 and TRBJ2-2): KAGVTQTPRYLIKTRGQQVTLSCSPISGHRSVSWYQQTPGQGLQFLFEYFSETQRNKGNFPGRFSGRQFSNSRSEMNVSTLELGDSALYLCANSRQGNTGERFFGEGSRLTVL.

In this sample, this clonotype turned up many times. The chain links TRBV29-1 to TRBJ2-4; D remains unclear. Trimming removed 5 bases from V and 9 bases from J, with 17 bases in between. Per germline, CDR1 SQVTM and CDR2 ANQGSEA. CDR3 size: 13 residues. CDR3 residues: CSVCRVMGSIQYF. DNA for the CDR3: TGCAGCGTTTGTAGGGTAATGGGCAGCATTCAGTACTTC.

This clonotype was counted ten times or more. DNA for the CDR3: TGTGCCAGCAGTCAACACGGGGATGGCTATGGCTACACCTTC. This translates into CASSQHGDGYGYTF. The rearrangement joins TRBV6-4 to TRBJ1-2; D unresolved. The CDR3 totals 14 residues. Trimming stripped 5 bases from V and 4 bases from J, with 14 bases between. From germline, CDR1 is MRHNA and CDR2 SNTAGT.

The sample holds many counts of this clonotype. V is TRBV10-3 and J is TRBJ2-3, with 8 bases that match TRBD2. The CDR3 spans 16 residues. The germline CDR1 and CDR2 sequences are ENHRY and SYGVKD. The junction had 13 bases not matched to a gene; V was cut back by 11 bases and J by 0 bases. CDR3: CASQPTSGTSTDTQYF. CDR3 DNA sequence: TGTGCCTCCCAACCCACTAGCGGTACTAGCACAGATACGCAGTATTTT.

The J gene is TRBJ2-7, the V gene TRBV27, with D perhaps TRBD2 (5 bases). The germline CDR1 and CDR2 sequences are MNHEY and SMNVEV (reference sequence). V lost 2 bases and J 5 bases, leaving 10 bases between the germline ends. The CDR3 has 13 amino acids. CDR3 loop: CASSLTGIHEQYF. The CDR3 DNA reads TGTGCCAGCAGTTTAACGGGGATCCACGAGCAGTACTTC.

This clonotype occurred many times. V usage is TRBV12-3 or TRBV12-4 and J usage is TRBJ1-1, with 9 bases identical to TRBD1. This CDR3 has 15 amino acids. The V gene end was trimmed by 5 bases and the J gene end by 4 bases; junction bases not matched to a gene: 8. CDR3 DNA sequence: TGTGCCAGCAGTCTGACAGGGGGACTCGGCACTGAAGCTTTCTTT. Encoded protein: CASSLTGGLGTEAFF.

This clonotype was recorded at least ten times. V usage is TRBV28 and J usage is TRBJ2-5; 7 bases map to TRBD1. In germline, CDR1 is MDHEN, CDR2 SYDVKM. The CDR3 consists of 13 residues. Germline trimming cut 6 bases from V and 5 bases from J; bases unmatched to any gene: 6. The chain's CDR3 is CASRYRGRETQYF. DNA of the CDR3: TGTGCCAGCAGATACAGGGGTCGGGAGACCCAGTACTTC. Together with reference TRBV28 and TRBJ2-5, the CDR3 gives the full variable domain: DVKVTQSSRYLVKRTGEKVFLECVQDMDHENMFWYRQDPGLGLRLIYFSYDVKMKEKGDIPEGYSVSREKKERFSLILESASTNQTSMYLCASRYRGRETQYFGPGTRLLVL.

This clonotype has at least ten counts. DNA for the CDR3: TGCAGTGCTAGTTCGGAGCGGGGGGCTGTCGAGCAGTTCTTC. This translates into CSASSERGAVEQFF. The rearrangement uses TRBV20-1 and TRBJ2-1; 9 bases line up with TRBD2. V lost 3 bases and J lost 10; bases outside the gene matches: 10. Per germline, CDR1 DFQATT and CDR2 SNEGSKA (reference sequence). CDR3 size: 14 residues.

This clonotype was observed many times. The CDR3 DNA reads TGTGCCAGCAGTTTATCGAGGACAGGTGCAAATCAGCCCCAGCATTTT. Protein: CASSLSRTGANQPQHF. This sequence joins TRBV27 and TRBJ1-5; TRBD1 aligns across 7 bases. Looked up from germline, CDR1 is MNHEY and CDR2 is SMNVEV (reference sequence). V was clipped by 0 bases and J by 4 bases; unmatched bases: 6. The CDR3 is made up of 16 amino acids.